Sequencing of this TCR beta chain was carried out in a study of post-analysis software for immune sequencing data. TCR beta cDNA libraries included unique molecular identifiers. TCRdb redid the calling of the PCR reads with MiXCR, one entry per CDR3 protein. The data show fewer than 850,000 distinct CDR3 sequences, with 25% to 30% seen just once and more than 0.45% held by the top ten. Looked up from germline, CDR1 is SGHVS and CDR2 is FNYEAQ. The CDR3 contains 15 residues. Points from the study as a whole: There were five TRBV segments more frequent in patients than controls, and TRBV5-6, TRBV5-1 and TRBV20-1 were among them. The normalized Chao1 diversity of multiple sclerosis patients was significantly lower than that of controls.

Worth noting for this clonotype: Antigen unknown. One end of the junction varies from germline; a read error may be responsible.

This TCR was sampled from a girl aged 10 to 17 with multiple sclerosis. The chain is built from TRBV7-6 and TRBJ2-1; 7 nucleotides match TRBD2. Sequencing was carried out using blood. The CDR3 protein is CASSLGQGGLDEQFF. DNA of the CDR3: TGTGCCAGCAGTTTAGGGCAGGGAGGGCTGGATGAGCAGTTCTTC.